This passage covers 9 T cell receptor beta chains from one sample sequenced in a study of OX40 agonist ivuxolimab in advanced cancers. The assay was immunoSEQ multiplex PCR, and TCRdb's table has in-frame clones only and misses some. The table shows about 60,000 clones, with around nine tenths occurring only once. The sample consisted of CD4+ or CD8+ T cells sorted from blood, taken in a trial of the OX40 agonist ivuxolimab. The receptors were gathered from an adult with an advanced solid tumor such as melanoma, head and neck, liver or kidney cancer.

This clone was counted between two and nine times. The gene calls are TRBV6-5 and TRBJ2-1, with D uncertain. Trimming cost V 4 bases and J 5 bases, with 9 bases left between them. CDR3 length equals 13 residues. CDR1 MNHEY and CDR2 SVGAGI come from the germline V gene. This chain's CDR3 is CASSFPANNEQFF. The DNA for the CDR3 is TGTGCCAGCAGTTTTCCGGCTAACAATGAGCAGTTCTTC.

The chain uses TRBV11-2 and TRBJ2-1; D is possibly TRBD2 (6 bases). Germline V lookup: CDR1 SGHAT, CDR2 FQNNGV. V was pared by 6 bases and J by 8 bases, with 20 bases between. The CDR3 has 15 amino acids. The CDR3, as DNA: TGTGCCAGCAGGGCGTCACGGAGGGTTTACGATGAGCAGTTCTTC. Translation: CASRASRRVYDEQFF.

The gene calls are TRBV9 and TRBJ1-3; a weak D match, TRBD1 (6 bases). The V end lost 3 bases, the J end lost 5 bases, and 12 bases lay between the germline ends. Germline CDR1 reads SGDLS; CDR2 reads YYNGEE. This CDR3 has 14 amino acids. DNA for the CDR3: TGTGCCAGCAGCGGAACCGGGACAAGAAACACCATATATTTT. It yields the protein CASSGTGTRNTIYF.

V and J are TRBV7-9 and TRBJ1-6; 7 bases line up with TRBD1. The CDR3 length is 13 residues. V shed 10 bases, J shed 9 bases, and the junction held 9 bases outside the gene matches. CDR1 SEHNR and CDR2 FQNEAQ come from the germline V gene (reference sequence). This CDR3 reads CATSTGSLSPLHF. DNA for the CDR3: TGTGCCACCTCGACAGGGAGCCTTTCACCCCTCCACTTT.

This clone was counted only a few times. V usage is TRBV19 and J usage is TRBJ2-3, with TRBD1 identical over 7 bases. The CDR3 spans 14 residues. Trimming cost V 5 bases and J 3 bases; bases outside gene matches: 5. CDR1 is LNHDA and CDR2 is SQIVND in the germline V gene (reference sequence). The DNA of the CDR3 is TGTGCCAGTAGTTTGACAGGGAGAACAGATACGCAGTATTTT. It is translated as CASSLTGRTDTQYF. Full variable domain (missing parts from reference TRBV19 and TRBJ2-3): DGGITQSPKYLFRKEGQNVTLSCEQNLNHDAMYWYRQDPGQGLRLIYYSQIVNDFQKGDIAEGYSVSREKKESFPLTVTSAQKNPTAFYLCASSLTGRTDTQYFGPGTRLTVL.

CDR3 loop: CASASPPGEQYF. Written as DNA, the CDR3 is TGTGCCAGCGCCTCCCCCCCGGGAGAGCAGTACTTC. The chain recombines TRBV28 with TRBJ2-7; a weak D match, TRBD2 (5 bases). Germline CDR1 is MDHEN and CDR2 is SYDVKM. Trimming took off 8 bases at V and 7 bases at J, with 15 bases between the two ends. This CDR3 is built from 12 residues. Filled out from reference TRBV28 and TRBJ2-7, the complete variable domain reads DVKVTQSSRYLVKRTGEKVFLECVQDMDHENMFWYRQDPGLGLRLIYFSYDVKMKEKGDIPEGYSVSREKKERFSLILESASTNQTSMYLCASASPPGEQYFGPGTRLTVT.

This clone was recorded only once. The chain joins TRBV7-7 to TRBJ2-7; perhaps TRBD1 as D (6 bases). From germline, CDR1 is SSHAT and CDR2 FNYEAQ (reference sequence). Trimming stripped 5 bases from V and 1 base from J, with 12 bases between. The CDR3 is 14 residues long. Written as DNA, the CDR3 is TGTGCCAGCAGCCCTCAACAGGGATCCTACGAGCAGTACTTC. Its translation: CASSPQQGSYEQYF.

The chain couples TRBV19 to TRBJ2-3; weak D call: TRBD1 (6 bases). The germline V and J ends were trimmed by 3 bases and 3 bases, with 13 bases remaining between them. The CDR3 totals 15 residues. CDR1 and CDR2 from the germline V gene are LNHDA and SQIVND (reference sequence). The CDR3 bases are TGTGCCAGTAGTATTGGGGGCAGTTGGACAGATACGCAGTATTTT. Its translation is CASSIGGSWTDTQYF. Full variable domain (remainder filled in from reference TRBV19 and TRBJ2-3): DGGITQSPKYLFRKEGQNVTLSCEQNLNHDAMYWYRQDPGQGLRLIYYSQIVNDFQKGDIAEGYSVSREKKESFPLTVTSAQKNPTAFYLCASSIGGSWTDTQYFGPGTRLTVL.

The V and J genes are TRBV5-1 and TRBJ2-1, with D perhaps TRBD2 (6 bases). Germline assignment: CDR1 SGHRS and CDR2 YFSETQ. The germline V and J ends were trimmed by 4 bases and 8 bases, with 10 bases remaining between them. The CDR3 totals 12 residues. In nucleotides, the CDR3 is TGCGCCAGCAGCGCTGGACTATATGAGCAGTTCTTC. It codes for CASSAGLYEQFF. The full variable domain, rest sourced from reference TRBV5-1 and TRBJ2-1, is KAGVTQTPRYLIKTRGQQVTLSCSPISGHRSVSWYQQTPGQGLQFLFEYFSETQRNKGNFPGRFSGRQFSNSRSEMNVSTLELGDSALYLCASSAGLYEQFFGPGTRLTVL.